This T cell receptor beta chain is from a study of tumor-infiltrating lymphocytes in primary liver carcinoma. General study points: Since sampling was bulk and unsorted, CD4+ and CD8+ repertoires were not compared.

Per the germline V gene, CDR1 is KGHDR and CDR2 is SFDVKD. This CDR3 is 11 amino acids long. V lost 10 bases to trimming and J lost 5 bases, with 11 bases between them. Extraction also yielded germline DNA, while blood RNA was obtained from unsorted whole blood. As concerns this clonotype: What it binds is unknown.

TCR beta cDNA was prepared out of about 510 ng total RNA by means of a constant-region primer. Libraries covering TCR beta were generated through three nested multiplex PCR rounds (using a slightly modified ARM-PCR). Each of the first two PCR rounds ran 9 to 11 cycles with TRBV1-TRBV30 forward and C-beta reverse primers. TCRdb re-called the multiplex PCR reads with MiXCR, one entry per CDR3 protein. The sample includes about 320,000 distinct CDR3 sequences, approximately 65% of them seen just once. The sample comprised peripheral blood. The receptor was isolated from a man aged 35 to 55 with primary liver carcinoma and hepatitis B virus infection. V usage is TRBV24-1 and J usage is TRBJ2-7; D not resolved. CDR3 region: CATNRYHEQYF. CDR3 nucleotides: TGTGCCACAAATCGTTATCACGAGCAGTACTTC.